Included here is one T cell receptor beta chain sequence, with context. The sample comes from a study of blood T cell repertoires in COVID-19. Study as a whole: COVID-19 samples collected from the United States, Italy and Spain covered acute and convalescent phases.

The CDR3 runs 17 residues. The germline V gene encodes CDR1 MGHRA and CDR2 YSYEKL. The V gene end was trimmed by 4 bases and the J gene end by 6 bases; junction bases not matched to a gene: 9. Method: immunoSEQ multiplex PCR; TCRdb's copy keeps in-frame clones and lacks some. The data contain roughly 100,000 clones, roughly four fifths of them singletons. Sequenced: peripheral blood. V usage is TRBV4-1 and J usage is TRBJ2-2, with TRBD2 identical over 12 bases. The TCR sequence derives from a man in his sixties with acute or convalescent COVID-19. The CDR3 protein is CASSLGLAGRDAGELFF. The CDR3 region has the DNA TGCGCCAGCAGCCTCGGACTAGCGGGACGGGACGCCGGGGAGCTGTTTTTT.